The clone carrying this T cell receptor (beta chain) was seen at least ten times. Criteria for exclusion of patients were uncontrolled infection, other autoimmune disease, pregnancy or lactation. Clinicians diagnosed patients from clinical symptoms, serum thyroxine and TRAb, thyroid ultrasound and orbital computed tomography. Around 9.8 ml fresh peripheral blood yielded the PBMCs. TCR beta CDR3 regions were amplified from RNA. During a first-round RT-PCR of the TCR CDR3, the HTBI primer set was used. A single record per CDR3 protein comes from TCRdb applying MiXCR to the multiplex PCR reads. Of about 740,000 distinct CDR3 sequences in the sample, approximately 15% were seen once. The sample is drawn from a study of T cells in Graves' hyperthyroidism and ophthalmopathy. About the study: Peripheral blood was collected at initial diagnosis, before any treatment.

The specimen sequenced was blood. The source of this sequence is a woman aged 18-30 years with Graves' hyperthyroidism.

The CDR3 nucleotides are TGTGCCAGCAGCTCGAACGTGGGAGCCCACGAGCAGTACTTC. Translated, it gives CASSSNVGAHEQYF. The rearrangement links TRBV7-2 to TRBJ2-7; TRBD2 is a possible D gene (5 bases). Trimming removed 4 bases at V and 5 bases at J, with 15 bases between. In germline, CDR1 is SGHTA, CDR2 FQGNSA. The CDR3 totals 14 residues. The full variable domain, rest sourced from reference TRBV7-2 and TRBJ2-7, is GAGVSQSPSNKVTEKGKDVELRCDPISGHTALYWYRQSLGQGLEFLIYFQGNSAPDKSGLPSDRFSAERTGGSVSTLTIQRTQQEDSAVYLCASSSNVGAHEQYFGPGTRLTVT.